What follows are 16 T cell receptor beta chains derived from one specimen sequenced in a study of CXCR3-negative and CXCR3-positive naive CD8 T cells. Researchers prepared the TRB cDNA libraries using 5' RACE with UMI labels. TCRdb reanalyzed the 5' RACE reads, giving one entry per CDR3 protein sequence and no DNA. The table lists tens of thousands of distinct CDR3 sequences, with 0.85% to 1.4% in the top ten. Material for sequencing was naive CXCR3- CD8+ T cells from blood. The sample's subset: CD45RO-CCR7+CD27+CD95- naive CD8+ T cells lacking CXCR3 (TNR3-). The receptors were sampled from a human donor in good health. Some clones in this sample may be carry-over from other donors' samples.

The V call is TRBV29-1, the J call TRBJ2-7. The CDR3 is made up of 13 amino acids. Germline V gene sequence: CDR1 SQVTM, CDR2 ANQGSEA. The chain's CDR3 is CSVVAENSYEQYF.

The chain uses TRBV25-1 and TRBJ2-2; TCRdb calls TRBD2, which cannot be checked without DNA. The CDR3 runs 15 residues. Germline lookup yields CDR1 MGHDK and CDR2 SYGVNS. CDR3 region: CASSGTSGSGGELFF.

The V call is TRBV7-9, the J call TRBJ2-2; TCRdb reports TRBD1, a call that lacks DNA to check it against. The CDR3 extends over 17 amino acids. CDR1 and CDR2 (germline): SEHNR, FQNEAQ (reference sequence). The CDR3 region is CASSPPPLGPNTGELFF.

The chain employs TRBV9 and TRBJ1-2. This CDR3 region has 14 residues. Germline V gives CDR1 SGDLS, CDR2 YYNGEE. The CDR3 protein is CASSVGVTSYGYTF.

The chain has TRBV21-1 and TRBJ2-7; there is no DNA to check the TCRdb D call of TRBD1. TRBV21-1 is labeled a pseudogene. CDR3 length equals 17 residues. CDR3 loop: CASSTDPGDETPNEQYF.

The CDR3 reads CASSPLGQGLSYEQYF. The V and J genes are TRBV6-5 and TRBJ2-7; no DNA is available, so the TRBD1 call from TCRdb remains unchecked. The CDR3 consists of 16 residues. Germline V CDR1 and CDR2: MNHEY, SVGAGI.

V and J are TRBV29-1 and TRBJ1-1; TCRdb's D call of TRBD1 is untestable without DNA. Germline-derived CDR1 and CDR2 are SQVTM and ANQGSEA. This CDR3 spans 13 amino acids. The CDR3 region is CSAQGGMNTEAFF. The full variable domain, completed using reference TRBV29-1 and TRBJ1-1, is SAVISQKPSRDICQRGTSLTIQCQVDSQVTMMFWYRQQPGQSLTLIATANQGSEATYESGFVIDKFPISRPNLTFSTLTVSNMSPEDSSIYLCSAQGGMNTEAFFGQGTRLTVV.

The chain combines TRBV3-1 with TRBJ2-1; TCRdb proposes TRBD2, but this gene call is untestable without DNA. Germline V CDR1 and CDR2: LGHDT, YNNKEL (reference sequence). This CDR3 is 16 amino acids long. CDR3 amino acids: CASSLQGLAVSNEQFF.

The CDR3 here is CASTPAGPTGNTIYF. The chain uses TRBV28 and TRBJ1-3. Per the germline V gene, CDR1 is MDHEN and CDR2 is SYDVKM. There are 15 residues in the CDR3.

The chain employs TRBV19 and TRBJ2-7; the TCRdb call, TRBD2, lacks DNA for checking. Germline V gives CDR1 LNHDA, CDR2 SQIVND (reference sequence). The CDR3 is 13 amino acids. This CDR3 reads CASSYAGGGEQYF.

Considering frequency, this clonotype is medium-sized. The V call is TRBV7-2, the J call TRBJ2-1; TCRdb gives TRBD2 as the D gene, but with no DNA this cannot be confirmed. Germline CDR1 reads SGHTA; CDR2 reads FQGNSA. There are 15 residues in the CDR3. CDR3 sequence reads: CASRPASVGGDEQFF. The full variable domain, with the rest looked up from reference TRBV7-2 and TRBJ2-1, is GAGVSQSPSNKVTEKGKDVELRCDPISGHTALYWYRQSLGQGLEFLIYFQGNSAPDKSGLPSDRFSAERTGGSVSTLTIQRTQQEDSAVYLCASRPASVGGDEQFFGPGTRLTVL.

The gene calls are TRBV30 and TRBJ2-7. From germline, CDR1 is GTSNPN and CDR2 SVGIG (reference sequence). This CDR3 contains 12 residues. The CDR3 reads CAWSPDPTEQYF. Full variable domain (missing parts from reference TRBV30 and TRBJ2-7): SQTIHQWPATLVQPVGSPLSLECTVEGTSNPNLYWYRQAAGRGLQLLFYSVGIGQISSEVPQNLSASRPQDRQFILSSKKLLLSDSGFYLCAWSPDPTEQYFGPGTRLTVT.

This rearrangement joins TRBV7-2 to TRBJ2-7; the D call of TRBD1 rests on TCRdb alone, since no DNA is present to check it. This CDR3 is 14 amino acids long. Germline CDR1 SGHTA, CDR2 FQGNSA. The CDR3 loop reads CASSLVGQGYEQYF.

This chain uses TRBV10-3 with TRBJ2-2. This CDR3 region has 13 residues. Germline-derived CDR1 and CDR2 are ENHRY and SYGVKD. The CDR3 sequence is CAISEAQAGELFF.

The rearrangement links TRBV7-9 to TRBJ2-7; TCRdb gives TRBD1 as the D gene, but with no DNA this cannot be confirmed. Looked up from germline, CDR1 is SEHNR and CDR2 is FQNEAQ (reference sequence). This CDR3 has 13 residues. CDR3 amino acids: CASSPPGGYEQYF.

V is TRBV5-6 and J is TRBJ1-1. This CDR3 contains 13 residues. Per the germline V gene, CDR1 is SGHDT and CDR2 is YYEEEE. The CDR3 here is CASNKWGNTEAFF. The full variable domain, rest sourced from reference TRBV5-6 and TRBJ1-1, is DAGVTQSPTHLIKTRGQQVTLRCSPKSGHDTVSWYQQALGQGPQFIFQYYEEEERQRGNFPDRFSGHQFPNYSSELNVNALLLGDSALYLCASNKWGNTEAFFGQGTRLTVV.